Presented here are 23 T cell receptor beta chains from one specimen sequenced in a study of blood T cell repertoires in COVID-19. Produced via immunoSEQ multiplex PCR; TCRdb's table is partial and in-frame only. The repertoire holds some 210,000 clones, with approximately 84% as singletons. The material sequenced was peripheral blood. All receptors derive from a woman in her 70s with active or convalescent COVID-19.

This rearrangement joins TRBV7-4 to TRBJ2-1, with D perhaps TRBD2 (6 bases). The CDR3 length is 16 residues. V gave up 5 bases and J gave up 4 bases, with 18 bases separating them. CDR1 and CDR2 from the germline V gene are SGHVT and SQSDAQ. DNA of the CDR3: TGTGCCAGCAGCCAGGCGCGGGGCCTCAAGTACAATGAGCAGTTCTTC. It yields the protein CASSQARGLKYNEQFF. The variable domain in full, with the rest retrieved from reference TRBV7-4 and TRBJ2-1, is GAGVSQSPRYKVAKRGRDVALRCDSISGHVTLYWYRQTLGQGSEVLTYSQSDAQRDKSGRPSGRFSAERPERSVSTLKIQRTEQGDSAVYLCASSQARGLKYNEQFFGPGTRLTVL.

This clone was observed once. The chain joins TRBV5-1 to TRBJ2-7; 9 bases align to TRBD2. CDR3 length equals 16 residues. Trimming cost V 1 base and J 6 bases; bases outside gene matches: 11. Looked up from germline, CDR1 is SGHRS and CDR2 is YFSETQ. CDR3 sequence (DNA): TGCGCCAGCAGCTTGTTGAGGGTAGCGGGAGAATCCGAGCAGTACTTC. Translated: CASSLLRVAGESEQYF.

In this sample, this clone turned up a few times. The V gene is TRBV29-1, the J gene TRBJ2-7; 8 bases line up with TRBD1. This CDR3 has 16 amino acids. The germline gives CDR1 SQVTM, CDR2 ANQGSEA. The V and J ends lost 5 bases and 4 bases, in that order; junction bases with no gene match: 16. The chain's CDR3 is CSVLGGGQGDFYEQYF. The CDR3, as DNA: TGCAGCGTTTTGGGGGGTGGACAGGGCGACTTTTACGAGCAGTACTTC.

The chain is built from TRBV9 and TRBJ2-7; TRBD2 aligns across 8 bases. The CDR3 sequence is 14 residues long. Unmatched junction bases numbered 2, after V lost 0 bases and J lost 3 bases. CDR1 is SGDLS and CDR2 is YYNGEE in the germline V gene. The CDR3 DNA reads TGTGCCAGCAGCGTAGGAGCGGGAGACTACGAGCAGTACTTC. It is translated as CASSVGAGDYEQYF. Complete variable domain (other parts from reference TRBV9 and TRBJ2-7): DSGVTQTPKHLITATGQRVTLRCSPRSGDLSVYWYQQSLDQGLQFLIQYYNGEERAKGNILERFSAQQFPDLHSELNLSSLELGDSALYFCASSVGAGDYEQYFGPGTRLTVT.

V usage is TRBV2 and J usage is TRBJ1-1; 12 bases line up with TRBD1. There are 17 residues in the CDR3. CDR1 is SNHLY and CDR2 is FYNNEI in the germline V gene. V lost 6 bases to trimming and J lost 4 bases; unmatched junction nucleotides: 12. The CDR3 coding sequence is TGTGCCAGCAGCGGAACCGGGACAGGGGGCGGTGGCACTGAAGCTTTCTTT. This gives the protein CASSGTGTGGGGTEAFF.

This CDR3 reads CASRTSGNTYEQYF. The CDR3 DNA follows: TGTGCCAGTAGAACTAGCGGGAATACCTACGAGCAGTACTTC. The chain has TRBV19 and TRBJ2-7, with 10 nucleotides matching TRBD2. CDR3 length: 14 residues. Trimming cost V 6 bases and J 2 bases; bases outside gene matches: 4. The germline CDR1 and CDR2 sequences are LNHDA and SQIVND (reference sequence).

In DNA form, the CDR3 reads TGTGCCAGCAGACTAGGTGCCACAGATACGCAGTATTTT. Its translation is CASRLGATDTQYF. The V and J genes are TRBV7-3 and TRBJ2-3; weak D call: TRBD2 (5 bases). The CDR3 totals 13 residues. Germline-derived CDR1 and CDR2 are SGHTA and FQGTGA. Trimming cost V 6 bases and J 2 bases, with 9 bases left between them.

The J gene is TRBJ1-4, the V gene TRBV11-2, with 7 bases identical to TRBD1. There are 15 residues in the CDR3. Germline V gene lookup returns CDR1 SGHAT and CDR2 FQNNGV. Trimming cost V 4 bases and J 6 bases; bases outside gene matches: 8. CDR3 region: CASSSPRGWYEKLFF. CDR3 sequence (DNA): TGTGCCAGCAGCTCCCCCAGGGGGTGGTATGAAAAACTGTTTTTT.

The chain joins TRBV5-4 to TRBJ1-1; 7 nucleotides align to TRBD1. There are 15 residues in the CDR3. Unmatched junction bases numbered 5, after V lost 2 bases and J lost 1 base. Germline loops: CDR1 SGHNT, CDR2 YYREEE (reference sequence). CDR3 in amino acids: CASSFRGLANTEAFF. CDR3 bases: TGTGCCAGCAGCTTTAGGGGGCTTGCGAACACTGAAGCTTTCTTT.

V is TRBV10-3 and J is TRBJ2-7; no firm D call. The CDR3 consists of 16 residues. Looked up from germline, CDR1 is ENHRY and CDR2 is SYGVKD. As DNA, the CDR3 is TGTGCACCAACCCGAAACCCTTTCCCAAAGCCCTACGAGCAGTACTTC. Amino acid sequence: CAPTRNPFPKPYEQYF.

This clone was counted once. The V and J genes are TRBV5-1 and TRBJ1-2; 10 bases align to TRBD1. V lost 6 bases and J lost 4; bases outside the gene matches: 6. The CDR3 covers 14 residues. In germline, CDR1 is SGHRS, CDR2 YFSETQ. This CDR3 reads CASTQTGGAYGYTF. The CDR3 nucleotides are TGCGCCAGCACACAGACAGGGGGCGCCTATGGCTACACCTTC.

This clone was found a few times. This chain uses TRBV5-1 with TRBJ2-7; TRBD2 agrees at 12 bases. V lost 0 bases, J lost 5 bases, and 0 bases stayed unmatched. Germline CDR1 SGHRS, CDR2 YFSETQ. The CDR3 is 14 residues long. CDR3 in DNA: TGCGCCAGCAGCTTGGGACTAGCGGGAGACGAGCAGTACTTC. Its protein product is CASSLGLAGDEQYF.

The chain carries TRBV2 and TRBJ1-6; D unresolved. This CDR3 has 13 amino acids. In germline, CDR1 is SNHLY, CDR2 FYNNEI. V was clipped by 3 bases and J by 10 bases, with 10 bases between them. The CDR3 region has the DNA TGTGCCAGCAGTGAGTCGGGTGGGTCACCCCTCCACTTT. Amino acid sequence: CASSESGGSPLHF.

This chain links TRBV9 with TRBJ1-2; 7 nucleotides line up with TRBD1. The CDR3 has 15 amino acids. The germline V gene encodes CDR1 SGDLS and CDR2 YYNGEE. The trim removed 2 bases at V and 3 bases at J, leaving 7 bases unmatched. CDR3 sequence reads: CASSVDRAQDYGYTF. CDR3 nucleotides: TGTGCCAGCAGCGTTGACAGGGCCCAAGACTATGGCTACACCTTC.

V is TRBV5-4 and J is TRBJ2-7, with D tentatively TRBD2 (6 bases). The CDR3 covers 11 residues. CDR1 and CDR2 from the germline V gene are SGHNT and YYREEE (reference sequence). Deletions cut 2 bases from V and 7 bases from J, with 7 bases between. The CDR3 DNA follows: TGTGCCAGCAGCTTTGGAGGGGAGCAGTACTTC. Translation: CASSFGGEQYF.

The chain couples TRBV9 to TRBJ2-2; unclear D gene. V lost 4 bases and J lost 0, with 4 bases in between. The CDR3 spans 13 residues. Germline V gives CDR1 SGDLS, CDR2 YYNGEE. The CDR3 region has the DNA TGTGCCAGCAGCTCTCCGAACACCGGGGAGCTGTTTTTT. Protein sequence: CASSSPNTGELFF.

The chain couples TRBV28 to TRBJ2-4; 11 bases map to TRBD2. Trimming at V came to 3 bases and at J to 14 bases, leaving 9 bases not matched to a gene. The CDR3 spans 14 residues. CDR1 is MDHEN, CDR2 SYDVKM, per germline. The DNA for the CDR3 is TGTGCCAGCAGTTTGTCGGGACTAGCGGATCCAGAGTACTTC. As protein: CASSLSGLADPEYF.

The chain uses TRBV19 and TRBJ2-7, with a weak D call TRBD1 (5 bases). The CDR3 has 15 amino acids. Trimming removed 5 bases at V and 2 bases at J, with 16 bases between. Germline CDR1 reads LNHDA; CDR2 reads SQIVND (reference sequence). CDR3 amino acids: CASSSLAGSTYEQYF. In nucleotides, the CDR3 is TGTGCCAGTAGTTCCCTGGCAGGGTCGACCTACGAGCAGTACTTC.

This clone has only one observation. This rearrangement joins TRBV5-4 to TRBJ2-5; 11 nucleotides agree with TRBD2. Germline CDR1 reads SGHNT; CDR2 reads YYREEE (reference sequence). The CDR3 has 15 amino acids. J gave up 5 bases and V 0 bases, and 3 bases lay outside the gene matches. The CDR3 reads CASSLVAGGPETQYF. For the CDR3, the DNA is TGTGCCAGCAGCTTGGTAGCGGGAGGGCCGGAGACCCAGTACTTC.

This clone was seen only once. This chain joins TRBV6-5 and TRBJ2-4; D not resolved. The CDR3 length is 16 residues. Per the germline V gene, CDR1 is MNHEY and CDR2 is SVGAGI. Trimming cost V 0 bases and J 9 bases, with 18 bases left between them. The CDR3 DNA sequence: TGTGCCAGCAGTTACTCAGTGACCGGAGAATTGGGCATTCAGTACTTC. Amino acids: CASSYSVTGELGIQYF.

This clone was seen once. The V gene is TRBV4-1, the J gene TRBJ2-3, with TRBD2 identical over 7 bases. CDR1 and CDR2 (germline): MGHRA, YSYEKL. The trim removed 5 bases at V and 3 bases at J, leaving 8 bases unmatched. The CDR3 runs 15 residues. CDR3: CASSRERGGTDTQYF. CDR3 bases: TGCGCCAGCAGCAGGGAGCGGGGCGGGACAGATACGCAGTATTTT.

The genes are TRBV11-3 and TRBJ2-3, with 8 bases identical to TRBD2. The CDR3 runs 16 residues. V shed 3 bases, J shed 0 bases, and the junction held 5 bases outside the gene matches. Germline V CDR1 and CDR2: SGHNT, YENEEA. The CDR3 nucleotides read TGTGCCAGCAGCTTCATACTAGCGGAAAGCACAGATACGCAGTATTTT. This encodes CASSFILAESTDTQYF.

This chain connects TRBV6-4 to TRBJ2-1, with D maybe TRBD2 (6 bases). The CDR3 extends over 15 amino acids. Germline loops: CDR1 MRHNA, CDR2 SNTAGT. Trimming took off 3 bases at V and 8 bases at J, with 17 bases between the two ends. CDR3 bases: TGTGCCAGCAGTGAGGGCCCAGGGAGGATCGATGAGCAGTTCTTC. Its translation: CASSEGPGRIDEQFF.